Listed here are 4 T cell receptor beta chains from one sample, sequenced in a study of cytomegalovirus exposure and HLA in healthy donors (dated by TCRdb to between 2016 and 2019). The library was built by means of the immunoSEQ multiplex PCR assay. For the multiplex PCR, a mixture combining 60 forward primers for TCR Vbeta segments and 13 reverse primers for TCR Jbeta segments was used. TCRdb obtained this table from immuneACCESS and retained in-frame rearrangements with V and J assigned. These tables miss some clones; where compared with another copy, unresolved V genes account for less than half of the shortfall, and the remainder is unexplained. A total of around 100,000 clones appear in this sample, roughly 78% of them only once. 3.1% of the sample rests with the top ten. Sequencing used PBMCs. The receptors derive from a woman aged 40 to 50 in good health and CMV-seronegative.

The V and J genes are TRBV28 and TRBJ1-1, with TRBD1 as a possible D gene (5 bases). V was cut by 3 bases and J by 6 bases, with 17 bases left in between. The germline V gene encodes CDR1 MDHEN and CDR2 SYDVKM. This CDR3 comprises 15 residues. CDR3 nucleotides: TGTGCCAGCAGTTTCAATCAGGGTAATAGGGCTGAAGCTTTCTTT. As protein: CASSFNQGNRAEAFF.

The V call is TRBV7-8, the J call TRBJ1-2; D remains ambiguous. This CDR3 spans 12 amino acids. Trimming left V 5 bases short and J 8 bases short, with 12 bases between. Germline V lookup: CDR1 SGHVS, CDR2 FQNEAQ. The CDR3 coding sequence is TGTGCCAGCAGCGCAGCCAACAGCGGCTACACCTTC. This sequence encodes CASSAANSGYTF.

The sample holds a few counts of this clone. This chain joins TRBV6-5 and TRBJ2-7; TRBD2 matches at 7 bases. Germline CDR1 MNHEY, CDR2 SVGAGI. CDR3 length: 15 residues. J lost 4 bases, V lost 4 bases, and 10 bases had no gene match. The CDR3: CASSSRRGGGYEQYF. CDR3 DNA: TGTGCCAGCAGTTCCCGAAGGGGCGGGGGTTACGAGCAGTACTTC.

V is TRBV11-3 and J is TRBJ2-1, with 8 bases aligning to TRBD1. V lost 5 bases and J lost 3; bases outside the gene matches: 9. CDR1 SGHNT and CDR2 YENEEA come from the germline V gene. CDR3 length: 16 amino acids. Here the CDR3 DNA reads TGTGCCAGCAGCGTCGACAGGGGAGCGGGCTACAATGAGCAGTTCTTC. Translating it yields CASSVDRGAGYNEQFF.